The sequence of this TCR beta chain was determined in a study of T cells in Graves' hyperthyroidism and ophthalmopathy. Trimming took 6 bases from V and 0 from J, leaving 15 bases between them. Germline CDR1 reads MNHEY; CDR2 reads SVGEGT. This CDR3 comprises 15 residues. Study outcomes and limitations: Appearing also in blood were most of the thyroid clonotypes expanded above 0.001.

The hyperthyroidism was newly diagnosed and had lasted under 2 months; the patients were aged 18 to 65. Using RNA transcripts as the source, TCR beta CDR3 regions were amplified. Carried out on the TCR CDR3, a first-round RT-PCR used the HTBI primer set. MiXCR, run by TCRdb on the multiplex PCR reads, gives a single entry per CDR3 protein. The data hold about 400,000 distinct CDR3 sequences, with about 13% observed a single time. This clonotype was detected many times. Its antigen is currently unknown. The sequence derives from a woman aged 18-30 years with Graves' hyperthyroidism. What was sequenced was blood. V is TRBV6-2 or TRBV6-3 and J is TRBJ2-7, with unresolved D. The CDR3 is CASSNIRDTSYEQYF. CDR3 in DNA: TGTGCCAGCAGCAACATCCGAGACACCTCCTACGAGCAGTACTTC.